The 32 T cell receptor beta chains below were found in one sample sequenced in a study of blood T cells in healthy people across ages. With a J-beta primer mix and a sample-barcoded 5' primer, a second PCR ran about 7 to 12 cycles. TCRdb ran MiXCR on the 5' RACE reads and lists one entry per CDR3 protein. The repertoire has roughly 1.5 million distinct CDR3 sequences, roughly two fifths of them found once; the top ten carry more than 4%. Material: blood. These receptors were obtained from a woman between 18 and 30 years old in good health.

A few counts support this clonotype. The chain combines TRBV20-1 with TRBJ2-2, with 8 bases that match TRBD1. This CDR3 comprises 12 residues. Germline loops: CDR1 DFQATT, CDR2 SNEGSKA (reference sequence). V was clipped by 6 bases and J by 6 bases; unmatched bases: 3. The CDR3 loop reads CSAPTGAGELFF. The DNA of the CDR3 is TGCAGTGCCCCGACAGGGGCCGGGGAGCTGTTTTTT.

This clonotype was counted between two and nine times. This chain joins TRBV2 and TRBJ2-1; 13 bases align to TRBD2. Germline CDR1 SNHLY, CDR2 FYNNEI. The ends lost 6 bases at V and 9 bases at J; junction bases unmatched: 5. This CDR3 spans 14 amino acids. CDR3 bases: TGTGCCAGCAGCTTCGGGACTAGCGGGACTGAGCAGTTCTTC. Translating gives CASSFGTSGTEQFF.

The chain uses TRBV20-1 and TRBJ1-4; 7 positions agree with TRBD1. This CDR3 has 14 amino acids. V dropped 0 bases and J dropped 6; count of bases not matched to a gene: 4. Per the germline V gene, CDR1 is DFQATT and CDR2 is SNEGSKA (reference sequence). The CDR3 region has the DNA TGCAGTGCTAGAGATTCCACAGGGGATGAAAAACTGTTTTTT. As protein: CSARDSTGDEKLFF.

At least ten counts were recorded for this clonotype. In nucleotides, the CDR3 is TGCAGCGTTGAAGATCATGCCTATGGCTACACCTTC. This codes for CSVEDHAYGYTF. This chain joins TRBV29-1 and TRBJ1-2; D uncertain. The CDR3 has 12 amino acids. CDR1 is SQVTM, CDR2 ANQGSEA, per germline. The V end lost 0 bases, the J end lost 4 bases, and 6 bases lay between the germline ends.

The chain carries TRBV14 and TRBJ1-2; the D is unclear. CDR1 and CDR2 (germline): SGHDN, FVKESK. The CDR3 covers 14 residues. The V and J ends lost 0 bases and 5 bases respectively, with 10 bases between them. The CDR3 spells CASSQDHEGYGYTF. DNA for the CDR3: TGTGCCAGCAGCCAAGATCATGAAGGGTATGGCTACACCTTC.

V and J are TRBV12-3 or TRBV12-4 and TRBJ1-6; D not resolved. The CDR3 totals 13 residues. V was pared by 5 bases and J by 10 bases, with 12 bases between. CDR3 region: CASSLAGSSPLHF. The CDR3 region has the DNA TGTGCCAGCAGTCTTGCAGGATCCTCACCCCTCCACTTT.

In this sample, this clonotype turned up once. This rearrangement joins TRBV7-9 to TRBJ2-4; 7 bases map to TRBD1. This CDR3 contains 13 residues. Germline lookup yields CDR1 SEHNR and CDR2 FQNEAQ (reference sequence). The V gene end was trimmed by 5 bases and the J gene end by 9 bases; junction bases not matched to a gene: 7. The CDR3 sequence is CASSQTGWTIQYF. CDR3 sequence (DNA): TGTGCCAGCAGCCAGACAGGGTGGACCATTCAGTACTTC.

The chain uses TRBV6-2 or TRBV6-3 and TRBJ1-1, with unresolved D. The CDR3 covers 13 residues. The ends were cut back, 10 bases at V and 8 bases at J, with 20 bases in the middle. The germline V gene has CDR1 MNHEY and CDR2 SVGEGT. The CDR3 coding sequence is TGTGCCACCAGCCCGGCCATAGCGGGGGAAGCTTTCTTT. Its translation: CATSPAIAGEAFF.

This clonotype was observed a handful of times. V usage is TRBV7-2 and J usage is TRBJ2-3; 10 bases fit TRBD2. This CDR3 has 17 residues. Trimming at V came to 3 bases and at J to 5 bases, leaving 11 bases not matched to a gene. Germline CDR1 reads SGHTA; CDR2 reads FQGNSA. The CDR3 coding sequence is TGTGCCAGCAGCTTCGACTCTCTAGCGGGAGCCGGAGATACGCAGTATTTT. Its protein product is CASSFDSLAGAGDTQYF.

The chain links TRBV20-1 to TRBJ2-3; possible D gene TRBD2, 6 bases. V was trimmed by 6 bases and J by 4 bases, leaving 26 bases between them. The CDR3 extends over 17 amino acids. Germline V gives CDR1 DFQATT, CDR2 SNEGSKA (reference sequence). This chain's CDR3 is CSAIPGLGEAGPDTQYF. The CDR3 nucleotides are TGCAGTGCCATTCCAGGGTTAGGGGAGGCGGGCCCAGATACGCAGTATTTT.

CDR3 sequence: CASSGGQRNTEAFF. The CDR3 DNA is TGTGCCAGCAGCGGGGGGCAGAGGAACACTGAAGCTTTCTTT. The chain links TRBV27 to TRBJ1-1, with D possibly matching TRBD1 (6 bases). V lost 6 bases and J lost 1, with 12 bases in between. The CDR3 extends over 14 amino acids. Germline V CDR1 and CDR2: MNHEY, SMNVEV (reference sequence).

The gene calls are TRBV7-9 and TRBJ1-6, with D possibly matching TRBD1 (5 bases). The germline V and J ends were trimmed by 5 bases and 10 bases, with 15 bases remaining between them. Germline V gene data show CDR1 as SEHNR and CDR2 as FQNEAQ (reference sequence). This CDR3 is built from 14 residues. The CDR3 nucleotides are TGTGCCAGCAGCCCCAGGGTCGAGAGGTCACCCCTCCACTTT. Translated, it gives CASSPRVERSPLHF.

The rearrangement links TRBV6-2 or TRBV6-3 to TRBJ1-2; D gene unclear. The CDR3 is 14 amino acids. The V gene's germline CDR1 is MNHEY and CDR2 SVGEGT. The V gene lost 6 bases and the J gene lost 3 bases, with 14 bases spanning the gap. The CDR3 DNA is TGTGCCAGCAGACCTGAAGACACCTACTATGGCTACACCTTC. Protein product: CASRPEDTYYGYTF.

This clonotype was detected only a few times. This chain connects TRBV20-1 to TRBJ1-2; 12 bases align to TRBD1. From germline, CDR1 is DFQATT and CDR2 SNEGSKA (reference sequence). The CDR3 sequence is 14 residues long. With 5 bases clipped from V and 4 bases from J, the junction kept 5 bases outside the gene matches. CDR3 loop: CSAYSGQGAYGYTF. CDR3 nucleotide sequence: TGCAGTGCTTACTCGGGACAGGGGGCCTATGGCTACACCTTC.

The chain combines TRBV4-1 with TRBJ1-4; the D is unclear. The V end lost 3 bases, the J end lost 7 bases, and 12 bases lay between the germline ends. Germline V gene lookup returns CDR1 MGHRA and CDR2 YSYEKL. The CDR3 loop spans 14 amino acids. The CDR3: CASSQRDDREKLFF. The CDR3 region has the DNA TGCGCCAGCAGCCAGAGGGATGATCGTGAAAAACTGTTTTTT.

This clonotype was counted between two and nine times. CDR3 sequence: CASSQAGQGAEKLFF. The CDR3 coding sequence is TGCGCCAGCAGCCAAGCCGGACAGGGTGCTGAAAAACTGTTTTTT. This sequence joins TRBV4-3 and TRBJ1-4, with TRBD1 matching over 8 bases. V was clipped by 1 base and J by 7 bases; unmatched bases: 5. The V gene's germline CDR1 is LGHNA and CDR2 YSLEER. The length of the CDR3 is 15 residues.

This chain links TRBV14 with TRBJ2-7; a possible D gene is TRBD2 (5 bases). V shed 10 bases and J shed 1 base, with 17 bases lying between them. The CDR3 is 14 amino acids. Germline CDR1 reads SGHDN; CDR2 reads FVKESK. CDR3: CANPRELGSYEQYF. The CDR3 nucleotides read TGTGCCAATCCAAGGGAACTAGGATCCTACGAGCAGTACTTC.

V is TRBV12-3 or TRBV12-4 and J is TRBJ2-7, with 8 bases fitting TRBD2. Near its end, the DNA agrees better with TRBJ2-5, so the J call may be wrong. This CDR3 spans 15 amino acids. CDR3 coding DNA: TGTGCCAGCAGTCGACCGACGGCGGGGGGTGAGACCCAGTACTTC. Amino acid sequence: CASSRPTAGGETQYF.

Of note for this clonotype: This may come from a read error, since a much larger clone is one base off. The chain recombines TRBV9 with TRBJ2-3, with 7 bases matching TRBD1. V was clipped by 2 bases and J by 8 bases; unmatched bases: 8. The germline gives CDR1 SGDLS, CDR2 YYNGEE. This CDR3 comprises 14 residues. The CDR3 DNA is TGTGCCAGCAGCGTCGGACCAGGGGGAGCTACGCAGTATTTT. Its translation: CASSVGPGGATQYF.

This clonotype was seen only a few times. The chain joins TRBV27 to TRBJ1-2; unclear D gene. Germline V CDR1 and CDR2: MNHEY, SMNVEV (reference sequence). V dropped 2 bases and J dropped 8 bases, with 12 bases sitting between them. CDR3 length: 13 residues. The DNA for the CDR3 is TGTGCCAGCAGTTTAGCCGGGATGCGGGGCTACACCTTC. Translating it yields CASSLAGMRGYTF.

The chain links TRBV20-1 to TRBJ2-7, with 7 bases lining up with TRBD2. V dropped 3 bases and J dropped 4; count of bases not matched to a gene: 3. This CDR3 comprises 12 residues. Germline V gives CDR1 DFQATT, CDR2 SNEGSKA (reference sequence). In DNA form, the CDR3 reads TGCAGTGCTAGCGGGAGGCGGTACGAGCAGTACTTC. Protein: CSASGRRYEQYF.

The V gene is TRBV6-6, the J gene TRBJ2-7, with D possibly matching TRBD2 (5 bases). This CDR3 has 12 amino acids. Germline V gene sequence: CDR1 MNHNY, CDR2 SVGAGI (reference sequence). Trimming took 8 bases from V and 4 from J, leaving 12 bases between them. CDR3 nucleotide sequence: TGTGCCAGCGGAACTAGAGGGTACGAGCAGTACTTC. Translated: CASGTRGYEQYF.

This clonotype was recorded a few times. The genes are TRBV12-3 or TRBV12-4 and TRBJ1-4; D unresolved. CDR3 size: 13 residues. Deletions cut 5 bases from V and 13 bases from J, with 17 bases between. CDR3 DNA: TGTGCCAGCAGTACCAGTTTGCAACGGGCACTGTTTTTT. Translated: CASSTSLQRALFF.

This clonotype has more than one count but fewer than ten. V usage is TRBV6-1 and J usage is TRBJ1-2; D is uncertain. The germline gives CDR1 MNHNS, CDR2 SASEGT. Trimming shortened V by 3 bases and J by 2 bases, and 10 bases separated the two germline ends. The CDR3 has 14 residues. The CDR3 loop is CASSEAAGNYGYTF. In DNA, the CDR3 is TGTGCCAGCAGTGAGGCGGCAGGAAACTATGGCTACACCTTC.

This clonotype was seen only once. This may arise from a read error, as a much more abundant clone is one base away. This chain uses TRBV4-1 with TRBJ2-1, with 12 bases lining up with TRBD2. The V gene's germline CDR1 is MGHRA and CDR2 YSYEKL. This CDR3 spans 18 amino acids. The junction had 7 bases not matched to a gene; V was cut back by 0 bases and J by 4 bases. The CDR3 spells CASSQESSSGGAYNEQFF. The CDR3 region has the DNA TGCGCCAGCAGCCAAGAATCCTCTAGCGGGGGGGCTTACAATGAGCAGTTCTTC.

V usage is TRBV6-5 and J usage is TRBJ2-3; D could derive from TRBD1 or TRBD2 (5 bases each). V dropped 6 bases and J dropped 1 base, with 14 bases sitting between them. Germline V gives CDR1 MNHEY, CDR2 SVGAGI. The CDR3 consists of 15 residues. CDR3 bases: TGTGCCAGCAGCCAAAGGCAGGGAGGCACAGATACGCAGTATTTT. It translates to CASSQRQGGTDTQYF.

This clonotype appeared many times. This chain connects TRBV29-1 to TRBJ2-3; D is perhaps TRBD1 (6 bases). The CDR3 consists of 12 residues. Germline V lookup: CDR1 SQVTM, CDR2 ANQGSEA. Trimming removed 1 base at V and 6 bases at J, with 8 bases between. CDR3 sequence: CSVEAGVDTQYF. The CDR3 coding sequence is TGCAGCGTTGAAGCAGGGGTGGATACGCAGTATTTT.

On this clonotype itself: The junction does not match germline at one end; this may be a read error. The chain uses TRBV6-6 and TRBJ2-3, with no clear D. This CDR3 spans 13 amino acids. CDR1 and CDR2 from the germline V gene are MNHNY and SVGAGI (reference sequence). Written as DNA, the CDR3 is TGTGCAAGCAGTTTTGACCTACGGGATACGCAGTATTTT. It is translated as CASSFDLRDTQYF.

This clonotype was seen more than once but under ten times. The V call is TRBV6-5, the J call TRBJ1-2; TRBD1 might be the D (5 bases). Germline CDR1 and CDR2: MNHEY and SVGAGI. The V end lost 2 bases, the J end lost 7 bases, and 23 bases lay between the germline ends. The CDR3 consists of 17 residues. This CDR3 is CASSYDPASGDRGGYTF. CDR3 nucleotide sequence: TGTGCCAGCAGTTACGACCCAGCTAGTGGGGACCGGGGTGGCTACACCTTC.

This clonotype was observed a handful of times. The J gene is TRBJ1-1, the V gene TRBV6-5; maybe TRBD1 (6 bases). Germline V gives CDR1 MNHEY, CDR2 SVGAGI. V was cut by 4 bases and J by 5 bases, with 8 bases left in between. This CDR3 has 12 residues. CDR3 loop: CASSFTGTEAFF. The CDR3 DNA follows: TGTGCCAGCAGTTTTACAGGGACTGAAGCTTTCTTT.

This clonotype was observed a handful of times. The chain employs TRBV5-1 and TRBJ2-5, with TRBD1 matching 8 bases. After removal of 0 bases from V and 5 bases from J, the junction contained 6 bases not matched to a gene. The CDR3 length is 15 residues. Germline V CDR1 and CDR2: SGHRS, YFSETQ. The CDR3 spells CASSLVGQGQETQYF. CDR3 bases: TGCGCCAGCAGCTTGGTTGGACAGGGACAGGAGACCCAGTACTTC.

The chain couples TRBV7-8 to TRBJ2-1; 13 positions match TRBD2. Trimming cost V 8 bases and J 9 bases; bases outside gene matches: 7. CDR1 is SGHVS, CDR2 FQNEAQ, per germline. The CDR3 extends over 14 amino acids. The CDR3 nucleotides read TGTGCCAGCGCTTGGACTAGCGGGAGTAGTGAGCAGTTCTTC. Its protein product is CASAWTSGSSEQFF.